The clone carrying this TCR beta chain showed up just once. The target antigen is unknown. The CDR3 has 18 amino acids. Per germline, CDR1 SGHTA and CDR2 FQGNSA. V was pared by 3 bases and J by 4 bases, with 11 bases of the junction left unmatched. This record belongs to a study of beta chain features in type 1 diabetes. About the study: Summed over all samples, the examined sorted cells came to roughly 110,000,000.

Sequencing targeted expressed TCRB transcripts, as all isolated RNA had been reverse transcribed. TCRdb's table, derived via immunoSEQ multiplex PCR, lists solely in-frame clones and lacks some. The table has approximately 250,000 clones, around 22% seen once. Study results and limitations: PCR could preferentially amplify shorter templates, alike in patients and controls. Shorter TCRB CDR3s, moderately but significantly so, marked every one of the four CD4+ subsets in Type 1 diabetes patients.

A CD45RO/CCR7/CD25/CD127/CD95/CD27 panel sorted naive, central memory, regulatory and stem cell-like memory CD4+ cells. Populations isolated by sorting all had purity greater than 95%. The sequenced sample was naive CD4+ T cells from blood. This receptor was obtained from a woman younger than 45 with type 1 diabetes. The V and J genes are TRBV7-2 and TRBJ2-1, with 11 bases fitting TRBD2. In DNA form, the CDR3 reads TGTGCCAGCAGCTTCCAAGGCGTGACTAGCGGGGAATACAATGAGCAGTTCTTC. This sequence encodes CASSFQGVTSGEYNEQFF.